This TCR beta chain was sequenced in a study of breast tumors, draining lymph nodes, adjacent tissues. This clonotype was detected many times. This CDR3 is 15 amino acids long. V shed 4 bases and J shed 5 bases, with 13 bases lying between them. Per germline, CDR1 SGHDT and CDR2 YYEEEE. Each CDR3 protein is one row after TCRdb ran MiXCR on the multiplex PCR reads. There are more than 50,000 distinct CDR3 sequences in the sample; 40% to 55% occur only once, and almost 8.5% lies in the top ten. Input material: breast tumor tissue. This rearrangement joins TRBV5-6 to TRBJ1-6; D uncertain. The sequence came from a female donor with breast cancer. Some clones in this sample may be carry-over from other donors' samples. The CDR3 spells CASSQITGNNSPLHF. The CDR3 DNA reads TGTGCCAGCAGCCAAATCACGGGAAATAATTCACCCCTCCACTTT. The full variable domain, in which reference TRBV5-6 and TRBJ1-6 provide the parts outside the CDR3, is DAGVTQSPTHLIKTRGQQVTLRCSPKSGHDTVSWYQQALGQGPQFIFQYYEEEERQRGNFPDRFSGHQFPNYSSELNVNALLLGDSALYLCASSQITGNNSPLHFGNGTRLTVT.